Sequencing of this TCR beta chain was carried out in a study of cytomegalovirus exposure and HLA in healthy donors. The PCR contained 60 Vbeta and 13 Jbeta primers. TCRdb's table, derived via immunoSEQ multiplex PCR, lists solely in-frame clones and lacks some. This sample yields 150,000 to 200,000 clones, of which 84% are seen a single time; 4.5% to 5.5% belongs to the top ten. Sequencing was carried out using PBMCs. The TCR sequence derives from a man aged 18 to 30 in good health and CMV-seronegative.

CDR3 DNA sequence: TGCGCCAGCAGTCCGGGCTTGGGACAGGGGATAAACAATCAGCCCCAGCATTTT. The encoded protein is CASSPGLGQGINNQPQHF. This chain connects TRBV5-1 to TRBJ1-5, with 10 bases lining up with TRBD1. The CDR3 consists of 18 residues. The germline V gene encodes CDR1 SGHRS and CDR2 YFSETQ. Trimming took 5 bases from V and 3 from J; bases not matched to a gene: 14.